Included here is one TCR beta chain sequence, with context. This clonotype was seen a few times. The antigen it recognizes is unknown. It has no much larger one-base neighbor in the sample; base qualities were not kept. Ficoll-Paque density gradient centrifugation was used to isolate PBMCs. Sequencer: Illumina NovaSeq 6000. TCRalpha and TCRbeta cDNA libraries were built by 5'RACE with constant-segment primers, adding sample barcodes and unique molecular identifiers. Trizol reagent was used to extract RNA from every sample. Amplification of the libraries took two PCR steps, and the second step added a second sample barcode plus Illumina TruSeq adapters. Sequencing of libraries was performed on an Illumina NovaSeq with 2 x 150 bp paired-end reads. Processing in the source paper ran as follows. Reads were demultiplexed and collapsed into UMI-guided consensus sequences with migec v1.2.7. Using mixcr v2.1.11, the UMI consensuses were aligned to TRA and TRB V and J templates and assembled into clonotypes. Expanded or contracted clonotypes were those called significant by both edgeR and NoisET, with noise models trained on biological replicates. For edgeR calls, a false discovery rate-adjusted p below 0.01 and a log2 fold-change threshold of 1 were applied. PCA with hierarchical clustering of max-normalized trajectories of the 1000 most abundant clonotypes was used as exploratory dynamics analysis. Separately sequenced CD4+ and CD8+ repertoires were used to assign a CD4 or CD8 phenotype to each responding clone. The public reads were reanalyzed by TCRdb: fastp trimming at Q25, MiXCR alignment, in-frame beta chains only. Rows matching on CDR3 protein sequence are summarized as one entry with the most common DNA and genes. V and J calls and clone size were set by TCRdb, not the authors. For this sample the table gives 500,000 to 550,000 distinct CDR3 sequences, of which roughly 20% were detected only once. The ten top clones hold around 13% of the sample.

These data originate in a study of T-cell memory formation after mild COVID-19 (dated by TCRdb to about 2021). For the study in its entirety: TCR sequence clusters from the two donors were largely donor specific. T-cell clones expanding and contracting after mild COVID-19 in a couple of donors were tracked by longitudinal TCRalpha and TCRbeta repertoire sequencing. Two young, previously healthy adult volunteers made up the cohort, one male and one female.

Overall results and qualifications from the work: From day 15 to 85, contracting clones showed balanced CD4/CD8 phenotypes, whereas a second wave of clones that expanded from day 15 to 37 leaned towards CD4+. Some responding clones were found in pre-infection memory, which suggests that pre-existing cross-reactive memory T cells took part in the SARS-CoV-2 response. Only two mild cases were covered by the study, and larger cohorts that include severe cases with pre-infection samples were considered necessary. Contracting CD4+ clones were located mainly in the CM and EM memory subsets, whereas CD8+ clones were found to be enriched in EMRA. Whether the second-wave clones peaking on day 37 were SARS-CoV-2 specific was not confirmed.

This receptor was identified in an adult woman who had mild COVID-19 (a few samples of this study predate the infection). The sample titles of this study are shuffled in the database, so cell type and time point are left out; the donor was told from shared clones. Material for sequencing was PBMCs or a T cell subset sorted from them (not recorded which).

The DNA is as follows: TGTGCCAGCAGCTTGTGGGGGGTCCCTGGCTACACCTTC. Translated, it reads CASSLWGVPGYTF. The chain is encoded by TRBV5-5 joined to TRBJ1-2; the D gene is perhaps TRBD1, on 5 matching bases. The germline V gene (reference sequence) yields SGHKS for CDR1 and YYEKEE for CDR2. The V and J ends are trimmed by 1 base and 7 bases, leaving 11 bases between them. The CDR3 holds 13 amino acids from the cysteine to the phenylalanine. Only CDR3 DNA remains: 39 bases, in frame from the first base.